This T cell receptor beta chain was profiled in a study of T cell responses to AZD1222 COVID-19 vaccine. In the case of this clone: Its specificity is unknown.

Between the trimmed V and J ends, which lost 3 bases and 2 bases, there was a span of 11 bases. Germline CDR1 KGHSH, CDR2 LQKENI. The CDR3 length is 14 residues. Assay: immunoSEQ multiplex PCR; the TCRdb copy retains only in-frame clones and omits some. The profile shows 100,000 to 150,000 clones, around 84% of them singletons. General study findings and limits: When two AZD1222 doses had been given, Spike-specific TCR breadth and depth rose. Donors were largely white British and mainly female; clonal diversity was possibly underestimated. Only a handful of people who got AZD1222 tested seropositive at baseline. Regions 160-218 and 743-854 held dominance among vaccine-associated CD4 TCRs, which spanned spike.

The material was peripheral blood, obtained 28 days after the second AZD1222 dose. The TCR comes from an adult who received the AZD1222 COVID-19 vaccine. This sequence joins TRBV18 and TRBJ2-7; D is perhaps TRBD1 (5 bases). CDR3 sequence (DNA): TGTGCCAGCTCACCCCTACAGGACCCCTACGAGCAGTACTTC. Amino acid sequence: CASSPLQDPYEQYF.